The rows below give T cell receptor beta chains drawn from one sample of a study of glioma-infiltrating T cells. TCRdb reanalysed the multiplex PCR reads using MiXCR and keeps one entry per CDR3 protein. The sample carries about 210,000 distinct CDR3 sequences, 32% recorded once. The sample was glioma tissue, nonneoplastic brain tissue, or PBMCs (not recorded which). The receptors derive from a human donor with low-grade glioma or glioblastoma, undergoing nonglioma brain surgery, or in good health (not recorded which). Both conserved end residues are part of each CDR3. D genes are given only for firm matches. Expanded clones are given a class, and other clones once, few, many or no size at all.

DNA,CDR3,V,size,D,J
TGTGCCAGCAGCTCCGGGACAAGGTCTAGCACAGATACGCAGTATTTT,CASSSGTRSSTDTQYF,TRBV5-8,.,.,TRBJ2-3
TGTGCCAGCAGCGATGACGGGACAGGAGCCTACGAGCAGTACTTC,CASSDDGTGAYEQYF,TRBV7-2,many,TRBD1,TRBJ2-7
TGCAGCGTAGAAGCAGGGGAAGGGGGCAATCAGCCCCAGCATTTT,CSVEAGEGGNQPQHF,TRBV29-1,many,.,TRBJ1-5
TGTGCCAGCAGCCCAAGCCGGGACAGGGGCGCGTTGTACTTC,CASSPSRDRGALYF,TRBV7-9,many,TRBD1,TRBJ2-7
TGTGCCAGCGGGACTAGCGGGAACAGCAATGAGCAGTTCTTC,CASGTSGNSNEQFF,TRBV6-2/TRBV6-3,.,TRBD2,TRBJ2-1
TGTGCCAGCAGCCACAGGGGAAAGTACGAGCAGTACTTC,CASSHRGKYEQYF,TRBV5-4,many,TRBD1,TRBJ2-7
TGTGCCAGCAGTCAATACAGGGGGGGATTTAATCAGCCCCAGCATTTT,CASSQYRGGFNQPQHF,TRBV6-1,many,TRBD1,TRBJ1-5
TGTGCCAGCACCCGAAATGGCGGCACCGGGGAGCTGTTTTTT,CASTRNGGTGELFF,TRBV6-2/TRBV6-3,many,.,TRBJ2-2
TGTGCCAGCAGCCTCTCGACCGCGACCGCAGATACGCAGTATTTT,CASSLSTATADTQYF,TRBV7-2,many,.,TRBJ2-3
TGTGCCAGCAGTTTGAGACAGGGTACGATCGAGCATTACTTC,CASSLRQGTIEHYF,TRBV27,.,TRBD1,TRBJ2-7
TGTGCCAGCAGCGTAGCAGGTAGCATGGGCGAGCAGTACTTC,CASSVAGSMGEQYF,TRBV9,many,.,TRBJ2-7
TGTGCCTGGAGTGACTGGACTGAAGCTTTCTTT,CAWSDWTEAFF,TRBV30,few,.,TRBJ1-1
.,CASSSSDNSGNTIYF,TRBV27,many,.,TRBJ1-3
TGTGCCATTAGTAATTTGGGAAATAATCAGCCCCAGCATTTT,CAISNLGNNQPQHF,TRBV19,.,.,TRBJ1-5
TGTGCCATCAGTCTAGGGACACCCTACTCTGGAAACACCATATATTTT,CAISLGTPYSGNTIYF,TRBV10-3,many,.,TRBJ1-3
TGTGCCAGCAGGGGACAGGGGAACACCGGGGAGCTGTTTTTT,CASRGQGNTGELFF,TRBV12-3/TRBV12-4,few,TRBD1,TRBJ2-2
TGTGCCAGCAGTCCTTTGGCCCAAGAGACCCAGTACTTC,CASSPLAQETQYF,TRBV7-9,many,.,TRBJ2-5
TGTGCCAGCAGTTACAGCGCGGGACAGGGGGCCTACGAGCAGTACTTC,CASSYSAGQGAYEQYF,TRBV6-1,.,TRBD1,TRBJ2-7
TGTGCCACCAGTGCGTCGGGACAGGACGAAGCAGATACGCAGTATTTT,CATSASGQDEADTQYF,TRBV24-1,many,TRBD1,TRBJ2-3
TGTGCCAGCAGATTCTCCGGATACAATGAGCAGTTCTTC,CASRFSGYNEQFF,TRBV6-2/TRBV6-3,many,.,TRBJ2-1
TGCAGCGTCGATGGACAGAGGGGATACTACGAGCAGTACTTC,CSVDGQRGYYEQYF,TRBV29-1,.,.,TRBJ2-7
TGTGCCATCAGGGACTTCCTAAGCACAGATACGCAGTATTTT,CAIRDFLSTDTQYF,TRBV10-3,many,.,TRBJ2-3
TGTGCCAGCAGCCCCCGGGCGGGGGATAATGAGCAGTACTTC,CASSPRAGDNEQYF,TRBV7-2,many,TRBD2,TRBJ2-7
TGCAGTGCTAAAAGTAGAGGGGACTCTGGCGAGCAGTACTTC,CSAKSRGDSGEQYF,TRBV20-1,.,.,TRBJ2-7
TGTGCCAGTAGTAGGTCGTTAGGCGGGGCGAACACCGGGGAGCTGTTTTTT,CASSRSLGGANTGELFF,TRBV19,once,.,TRBJ2-2
TGCAGTGCTAGAGATCGTCAGGGGAGAGAGACCCAGTACTTC,CSARDRQGRETQYF,TRBV20-1,many,.,TRBJ2-5
TGCAGCGTTGAAGAAGCCAGAAAGTACCGGGAGACCCAGTACTTC,CSVEEARKYRETQYF,TRBV29-1,.,.,TRBJ2-5
TGTGCCAGCAGCTTTCCACAGGGGGCTACAGATACGCAGTATTTT,CASSFPQGATDTQYF,TRBV7-2,many,TRBD1,TRBJ2-3
TGCAGTGCTAGGACTAGCGGGTACAATGAACAGTACTTC,CSARTSGYNEQYF,TRBV20-1,.,TRBD2,TRBJ2-7
TGTGCAAGTCGCTTACCCGTAGGACAGAATGAGCAGTTCTTC,CASRLPVGQNEQFF,TRBV12-2,.,.,TRBJ2-1
TGTGCCAGCTCACCAAGACAGGGATGGCAAGGGACCCAGTACTTC,CASSPRQGWQGTQYF,TRBV18,.,TRBD1,TRBJ2-5
TGTGCCAGCACCACAGGGGTCCAAGAGACCCAGTACTTC,CASTTGVQETQYF,TRBV6-1,many,TRBD1,TRBJ2-5
TGTGCCAGCGGCTTGGAATATGGGACAGGGGGAGGGTATCGCAATCAGCCCCAGCATTTT,CASGLEYGTGGGYRNQPQHF,TRBV5-8,.,TRBD1,TRBJ1-5
TGTGCCAGCAGTCCGAGTACGGGAACTTACGAGCAGTACTTC,CASSPSTGTYEQYF,TRBV28,.,.,TRBJ2-7
TGTGCCAGTTCGGCGGGAGTCCAAGAGACCCAGTACTTC,CASSAGVQETQYF,TRBV6-1,many,TRBD2,TRBJ2-5
TGTGCCAGCAGCGTGCAACCCGAAGCGGGACCGGCCACAGATACGCAGTATTTT,CASSVQPEAGPATDTQYF,TRBV9,.,TRBD2,TRBJ2-3
TGTGCCACTAAGACAGACTATAATTCACCCCTCCACTTT,CATKTDYNSPLHF,TRBV19,many,.,TRBJ1-6
TGTGCCAGCACCTTAGATGGGGTCCGCCAGGGCACTGAAGCTTTCTTT,CASTLDGVRQGTEAFF,TRBV3-1,many,.,TRBJ1-1
TGCGCCAGCAGCCAGGCGACAATCTCCTACGAGCAGTACTTC,CASSQATISYEQYF,TRBV4-3,many,.,TRBJ2-7
TGTGCCAGTAGTGCACAGGGGGGAGGTAGCAATCAGCCCCAGCATTTT,CASSAQGGGSNQPQHF,TRBV19,once,TRBD1,TRBJ1-5
TGTGCCAGCAGTTCCAGGGTACGCCAAGAGACCCAGTACTTC,CASSSRVRQETQYF,TRBV27,hyperexpanded,.,TRBJ2-5
TGTGCCAGCAGACTACAGAATGAGCAGTTCTTC,CASRLQNEQFF,TRBV6-1,many,.,TRBJ2-1
TGTGCCAGCAGCAGCGACAGGGACCAAGAGACCCAGTACTTC,CASSSDRDQETQYF,TRBV7-2,.,TRBD1,TRBJ2-5
TGCAGCGTTGCCCCAAGCGGGAATTTGGATACGCAGTATTTT,CSVAPSGNLDTQYF,TRBV29-1,few,TRBD2,TRBJ2-3
TGTGCCAGCAGCTTAACGGGAGGGGCCCTCACAGATACGCAGTATTTT,CASSLTGGALTDTQYF,TRBV7-3,.,TRBD2,TRBJ2-3
TGTGCCAGCAGCCCGGGACTGAACGTTATGGAGCAGTACTTC,CASSPGLNVMEQYF,TRBV6-1,.,.,TRBJ2-7
TGTGCCAGCAGCCAAGCTGGGGGGCGGTACGAGACCCAGTACTTC,CASSQAGGRYETQYF,TRBV14,many,.,TRBJ2-5
TGTGCCAGCGCCGGGACCCCGGACCAGCCCCAGCATTTT,CASAGTPDQPQHF,TRBV19,many,.,TRBJ1-5
TGCGGTGCGAAAAATGCCCCCCTCGGGGGTATCGGCTACGAGCAGTACTTC,CGAKNAPLGGIGYEQYF,TRBV20-1,.,.,TRBJ2-7
TGCGCCAGCAGCCAAAGACAATCGTTAAAGAAAAAGAATTTT,CASSQRQSLKKKNF,TRBV4-3,.,.,TRBJ1-5
TGTGCCAGCAGTTCATGGGGGTGGGACGGTGAAGCTTTCTTT,CASSSWGWDGEAFF,TRBV12-3/TRBV12-4,few,.,TRBJ1-1
TGTGCCAGCAGTGGTGTCTCACTCGTCCGCGAGGAGCTGTTTTTT,CASSGVSLVREELFF,TRBV2,few,.,TRBJ2-2
TGTGCCAGCAGTGAAGCCGCGACAGGGTATGGCTACACCTTC,CASSEAATGYGYTF,TRBV2,medium-sized,TRBD1,TRBJ1-2
TGTGCCAGTAGTTCTGGGACAGGGACTCAGCCCCAGCATTTT,CASSSGTGTQPQHF,TRBV19,many,TRBD1,TRBJ1-5
TGTGCCAGCAGTTTAGAGTATTTGGCAGGGAATGGCTACACCTTC,CASSLEYLAGNGYTF,TRBV12-3/TRBV12-4,.,.,TRBJ1-2